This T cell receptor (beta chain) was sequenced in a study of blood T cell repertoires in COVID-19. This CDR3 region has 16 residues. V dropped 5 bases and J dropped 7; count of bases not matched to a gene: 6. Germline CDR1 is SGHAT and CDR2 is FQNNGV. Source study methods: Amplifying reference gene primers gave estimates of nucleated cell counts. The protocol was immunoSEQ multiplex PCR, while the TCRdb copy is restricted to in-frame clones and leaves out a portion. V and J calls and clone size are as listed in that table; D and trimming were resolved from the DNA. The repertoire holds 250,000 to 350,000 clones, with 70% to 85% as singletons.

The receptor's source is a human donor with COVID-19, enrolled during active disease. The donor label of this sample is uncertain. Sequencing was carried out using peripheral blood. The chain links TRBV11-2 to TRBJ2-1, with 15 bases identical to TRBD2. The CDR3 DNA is TGTGCCAGCAGCAACCGGACTAGCGGGAGGGGGAATGAGCAGTTCTTC. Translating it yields CASSNRTSGRGNEQFF.